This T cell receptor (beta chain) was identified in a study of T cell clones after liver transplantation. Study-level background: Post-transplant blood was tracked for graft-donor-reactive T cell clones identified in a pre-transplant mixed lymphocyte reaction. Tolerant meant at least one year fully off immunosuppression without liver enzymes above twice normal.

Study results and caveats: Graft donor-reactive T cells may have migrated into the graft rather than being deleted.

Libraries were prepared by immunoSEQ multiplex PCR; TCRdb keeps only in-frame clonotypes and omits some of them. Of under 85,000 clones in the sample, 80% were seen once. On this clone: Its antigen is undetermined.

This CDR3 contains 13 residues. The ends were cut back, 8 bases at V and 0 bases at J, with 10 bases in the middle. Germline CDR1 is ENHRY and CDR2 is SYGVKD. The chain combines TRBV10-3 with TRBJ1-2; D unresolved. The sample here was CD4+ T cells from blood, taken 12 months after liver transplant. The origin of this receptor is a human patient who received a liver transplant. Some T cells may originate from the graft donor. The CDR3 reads CAILAESNYGYTF. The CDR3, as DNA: TGTGCCATCTTGGCGGAATCTAACTATGGCTACACCTTC.